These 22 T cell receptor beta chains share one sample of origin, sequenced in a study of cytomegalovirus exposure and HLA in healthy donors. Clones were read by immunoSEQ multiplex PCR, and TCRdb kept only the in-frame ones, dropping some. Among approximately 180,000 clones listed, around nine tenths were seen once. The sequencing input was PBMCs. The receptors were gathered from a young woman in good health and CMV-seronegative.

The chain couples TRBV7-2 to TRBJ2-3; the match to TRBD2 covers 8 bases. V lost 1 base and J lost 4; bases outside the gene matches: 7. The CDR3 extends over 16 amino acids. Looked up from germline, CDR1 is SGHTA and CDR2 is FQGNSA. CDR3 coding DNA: TGTGCCAGCAGCTTAGAATCGGTGCGGGGGGCAGATACGCAGTATTTT. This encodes CASSLESVRGADTQYF.

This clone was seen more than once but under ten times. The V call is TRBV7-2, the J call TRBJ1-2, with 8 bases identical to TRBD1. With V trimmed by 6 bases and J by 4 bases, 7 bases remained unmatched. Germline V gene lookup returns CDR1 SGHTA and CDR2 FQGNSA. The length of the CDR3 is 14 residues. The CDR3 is CASRHQGASYGYTF. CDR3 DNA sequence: TGTGCCAGCAGACACCAGGGGGCCAGCTATGGCTACACCTTC.

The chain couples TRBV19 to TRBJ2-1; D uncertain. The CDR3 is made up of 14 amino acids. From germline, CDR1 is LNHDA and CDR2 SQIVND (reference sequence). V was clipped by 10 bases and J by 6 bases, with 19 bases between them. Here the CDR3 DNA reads TGTGCCACTAAAACCGAACTGGGCCGCAATGAGCAGTTCTTC. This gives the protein CATKTELGRNEQFF.

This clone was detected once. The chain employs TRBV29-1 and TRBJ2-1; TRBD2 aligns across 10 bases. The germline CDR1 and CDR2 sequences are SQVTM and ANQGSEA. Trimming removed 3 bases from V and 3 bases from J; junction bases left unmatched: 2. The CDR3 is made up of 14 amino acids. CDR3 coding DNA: TGCAGCGTTGACAGCGGGGGGGTCTACAATGAGCAGTTCTTC. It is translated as CSVDSGGVYNEQFF.

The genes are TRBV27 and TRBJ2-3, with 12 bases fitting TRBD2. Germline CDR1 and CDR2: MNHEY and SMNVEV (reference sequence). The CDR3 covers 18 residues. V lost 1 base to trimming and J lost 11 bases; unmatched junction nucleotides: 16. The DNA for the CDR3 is TGTGCCAGCAGTTTATTAGGCCTAGCGGGGGGGCTGGGCGTTGTGCAGTATTTT. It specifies CASSLLGLAGGLGVVQYF.

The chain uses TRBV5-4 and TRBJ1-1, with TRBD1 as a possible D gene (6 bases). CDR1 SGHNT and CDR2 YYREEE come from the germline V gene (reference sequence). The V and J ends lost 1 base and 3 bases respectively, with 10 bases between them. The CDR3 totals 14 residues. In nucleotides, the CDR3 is TGTGCCAGCAGCTTGAGGTCAGGGGACACTGAAGCTTTCTTT. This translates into CASSLRSGDTEAFF.

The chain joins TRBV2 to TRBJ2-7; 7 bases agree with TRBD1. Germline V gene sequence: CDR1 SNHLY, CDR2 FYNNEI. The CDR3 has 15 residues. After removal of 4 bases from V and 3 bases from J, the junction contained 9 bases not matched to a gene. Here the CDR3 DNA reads TGTGCCAGCAGTGCGGCGACAGGGATCGACTACGAGCAGTACTTC. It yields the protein CASSAATGIDYEQYF.

The CDR3: CASSYSNRPHLDEQFF. CDR3 bases: TGTGCCAGCAGTTACTCGAATCGTCCCCACTTGGATGAGCAGTTCTTC. This sequence joins TRBV6-5 and TRBJ2-1; no clear D gene. Trimming pared 0 bases from V and 8 bases from J, leaving 17 bases between. The germline CDR1 and CDR2 sequences are MNHEY and SVGAGI. The CDR3 loop spans 16 amino acids.

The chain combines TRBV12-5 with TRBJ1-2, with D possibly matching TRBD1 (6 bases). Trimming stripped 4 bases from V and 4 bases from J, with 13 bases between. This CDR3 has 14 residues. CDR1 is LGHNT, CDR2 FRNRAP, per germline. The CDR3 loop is CASGSSGVSYGYTF. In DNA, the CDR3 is TGTGCTAGTGGTTCCTCAGGGGTCAGCTATGGCTACACCTTC.

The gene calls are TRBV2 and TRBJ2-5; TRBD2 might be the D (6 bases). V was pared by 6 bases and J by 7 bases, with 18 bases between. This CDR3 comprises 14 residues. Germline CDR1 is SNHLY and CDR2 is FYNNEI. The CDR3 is CASRRTISEGTQYF. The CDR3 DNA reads TGTGCCAGCAGGAGGACTATTTCCGAAGGGACCCAGTACTTC.

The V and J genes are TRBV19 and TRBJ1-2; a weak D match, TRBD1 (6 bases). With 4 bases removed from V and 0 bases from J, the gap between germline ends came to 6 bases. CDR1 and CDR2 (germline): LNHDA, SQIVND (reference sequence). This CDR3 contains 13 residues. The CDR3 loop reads CASSRQANYGYTF. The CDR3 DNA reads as TGTGCCAGTAGTAGACAGGCTAACTATGGCTACACCTTC.

CDR3 sequence: CASSSRGAGELFF. CDR3 bases: TGTGCCAGCAGTTCCAGGGGTGCCGGGGAGCTGTTTTTT. This chain connects TRBV27 to TRBJ2-2; a possible D gene is TRBD1 (6 bases). V gave up 4 bases and J gave up 6 bases, with 9 bases separating them. Germline loops: CDR1 MNHEY, CDR2 SMNVEV (reference sequence). This CDR3 comprises 13 residues.

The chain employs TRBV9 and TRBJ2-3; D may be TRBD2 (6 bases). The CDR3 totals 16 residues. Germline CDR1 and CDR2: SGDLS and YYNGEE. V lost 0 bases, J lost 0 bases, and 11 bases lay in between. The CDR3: CASSVALGRSTDTQYF. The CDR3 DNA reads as TGTGCCAGCAGCGTAGCTCTCGGGAGAAGCACAGATACGCAGTATTTT.

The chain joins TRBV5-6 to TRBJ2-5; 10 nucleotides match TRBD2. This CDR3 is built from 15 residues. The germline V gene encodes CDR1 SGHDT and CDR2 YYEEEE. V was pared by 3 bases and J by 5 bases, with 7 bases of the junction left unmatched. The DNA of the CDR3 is TGTGCCAGCAGCTCCAGCGGGGGGGCCGGTGAGACCCAGTACTTC. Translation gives CASSSSGGAGETQYF.

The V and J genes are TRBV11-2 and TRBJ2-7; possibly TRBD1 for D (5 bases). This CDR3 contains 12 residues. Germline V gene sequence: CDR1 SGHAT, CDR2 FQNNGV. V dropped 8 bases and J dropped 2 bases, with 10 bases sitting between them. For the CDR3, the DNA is TGTGCCAGCCTGGGGCGGACCTACGAGCAGTACTTC. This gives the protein CASLGRTYEQYF.

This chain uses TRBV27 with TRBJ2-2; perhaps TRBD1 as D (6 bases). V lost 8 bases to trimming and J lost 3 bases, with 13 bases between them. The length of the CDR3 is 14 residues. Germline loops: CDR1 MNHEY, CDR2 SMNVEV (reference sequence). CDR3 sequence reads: CASLDRWDTGELFF. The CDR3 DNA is TGTGCCAGCCTGGACAGATGGGACACCGGGGAGCTGTTTTTT.

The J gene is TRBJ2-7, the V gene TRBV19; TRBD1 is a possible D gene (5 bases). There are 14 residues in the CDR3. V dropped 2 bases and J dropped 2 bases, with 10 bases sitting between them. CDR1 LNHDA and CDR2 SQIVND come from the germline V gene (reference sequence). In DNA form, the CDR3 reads TGTGCCAGTAGTATATTTCTCAGGGCCTACGAGCAGTACTTC. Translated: CASSIFLRAYEQYF. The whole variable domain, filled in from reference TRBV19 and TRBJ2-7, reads DGGITQSPKYLFRKEGQNVTLSCEQNLNHDAMYWYRQDPGQGLRLIYYSQIVNDFQKGDIAEGYSVSREKKESFPLTVTSAQKNPTAFYLCASSIFLRAYEQYFGPGTRLTVT.

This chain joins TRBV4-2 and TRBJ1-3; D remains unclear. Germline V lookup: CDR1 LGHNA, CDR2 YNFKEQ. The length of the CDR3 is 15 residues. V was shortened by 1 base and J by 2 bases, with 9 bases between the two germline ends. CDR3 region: CASSQGEGTGNTIYF. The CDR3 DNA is TGTGCCAGCAGCCAAGGAGAGGGAACTGGAAACACCATATATTTT.

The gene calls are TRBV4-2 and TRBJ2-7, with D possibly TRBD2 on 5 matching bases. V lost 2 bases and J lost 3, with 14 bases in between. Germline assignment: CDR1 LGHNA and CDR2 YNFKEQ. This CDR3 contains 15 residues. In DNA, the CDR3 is TGTGCCAGCAGCCAAACAGAGGGCTTGGGCTACGAGCAGTACTTC. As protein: CASSQTEGLGYEQYF.

Here the CDR3 DNA reads TGTGCCAGCAGCTACGTCCCCTTAAGTGAAAAACTGTTTTTT. Protein product: CASSYVPLSEKLFF. J is TRBJ1-4 and V is TRBV6-1, with unresolved D. The germline V gene has CDR1 MNHNS and CDR2 SASEGT. This CDR3 has 14 residues. V was shortened by 6 bases and J by 7 bases, with 15 bases between the two germline ends.

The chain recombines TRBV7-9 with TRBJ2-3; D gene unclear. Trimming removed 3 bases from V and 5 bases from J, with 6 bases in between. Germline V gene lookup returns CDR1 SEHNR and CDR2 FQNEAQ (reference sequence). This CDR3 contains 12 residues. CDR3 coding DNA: TGTGCCAGCAGCTTCAGCGAAGATACGCAGTATTTT. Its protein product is CASSFSEDTQYF.

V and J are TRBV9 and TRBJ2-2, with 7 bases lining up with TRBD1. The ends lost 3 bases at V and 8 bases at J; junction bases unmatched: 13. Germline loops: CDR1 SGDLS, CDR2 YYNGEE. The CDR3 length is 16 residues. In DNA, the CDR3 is TGTGCCAGCAGCGAATTAACCGGGACAGTCAATGGGGAGCTGTTTTTT. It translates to CASSELTGTVNGELFF.